This TCR beta chain is from a study of CD8 T cells in Susac syndrome. After extraction with the RNeasy kit, roughly 0.45 to 1 ug of the RNA was reverse transcribed using random hexamers. From the immunoSEQ multiplex PCR reads, TCRdb called clonotypes with MiXCR, one entry per CDR3 protein. The table lists roughly 120,000 distinct CDR3 sequences, approximately 94% of them singletons. About this clonotype itself: The antigen remains unidentified.

The study's findings and limits: As the study acknowledged, the number of individuals in its TCR sequencing and HLA analysis was relatively small.

This CDR3 spans 13 amino acids. V lost 5 bases and J lost 3; bases outside the gene matches: 4. High-throughput TCR beta sequencing covered peripheral CD8+ and CD4+ T cells. This clonotype originated in a human donor with multiple sclerosis. The sequenced material came from CD4+ T cells from PBMCs. The rearrangement links TRBV12-3 or TRBV12-4 to TRBJ2-7; TRBD1 agrees at 7 bases. CDR3 sequence reads: CASSNRGSYEQYF. The CDR3 nucleotides are TGTGCCAGCAGTAACAGGGGCAGCTACGAGCAGTACTTC.